This is a list of T cell receptor beta chains from one sample in a study of cytomegalovirus exposure and HLA in healthy donors. Assay: immunoSEQ multiplex PCR; the TCRdb copy retains only in-frame clones and omits some. Found here are under 110,000 clones, 75% of them singletons; the top ten hold roughly 3%. Sequencing was carried out using PBMCs. The source is a male donor in good health and CMV-seropositive. CDR3s include the opening cysteine and the closing phenylalanine or tryptophan. D genes are given only for firm matches. Only part of the rows carry a size: once, few, many, or a class if the clone is expanded.

clone size	D gene	J gene	V gene	CDR3 protein	CDR3 DNA
NA	NA	TRBJ2-5	TRBV27	CASRAGTRMGETQYF	TGTGCCAGCCGTGCTGGGACTCGCATGGGGGAGACCCAGTACTTC
few	NA	TRBJ2-7	TRBV28	CASSPGQTNGEQYF	TGTGCCAGCAGTCCTGGACAGACGAATGGAGAGCAGTACTTC
NA	NA	TRBJ2-1	TRBV7-3	CASGDGVEQFF	TGTGCCAGCGGAGACGGGGTCGAGCAGTTCTTC
few	TRBD2	TRBJ2-7	TRBV4-2	CASSQASTGTSGTYEQYF	TGTGCCAGCAGCCAAGCCTCGACCGGGACTAGCGGGACTTACGAGCAGTACTTC
NA	NA	TRBJ2-1	TRBV5-1	CASSSTTSNNEQFF	TGCGCCAGCAGCTCCACAACTAGCAACAATGAGCAGTTCTTC
once	TRBD2	TRBJ2-1	TRBV6-5	CASSYSRTSGYNEQFF	TGTGCCAGCAGTTACTCGCGGACTAGCGGCTACAATGAGCAGTTCTTC
NA	TRBD2	TRBJ2-1	TRBV6-5	CASRRLAGGEQFF	TGTGCCAGCAGAAGGCTAGCGGGGGGTGAGCAGTTCTTC
NA	TRBD2	TRBJ2-1	TRBV7-3	CASSLGFGLAGPDNEQFF	TGTGCCAGCAGCTTAGGGTTTGGGCTAGCGGGGCCCGACAATGAGCAGTTCTTC
few	NA	TRBJ1-1	TRBV7-3	CASSLTRTDEAFF	TGTGCCAGCAGCTTAACGAGGACAGACGAAGCTTTCTTT
NA	NA	TRBJ1-4	TRBV15	CATSSLGGTDEKLFF	TGTGCCACCAGCAGTTTAGGGGGAACGGACGAAAAACTGTTTTTT
few	TRBD1	TRBJ2-7	TRBV5-1	CASSSQPTGGLYEQYF	TGCGCCAGCAGTTCCCAACCGACAGGGGGCCTCTACGAGCAGTACTTC
NA	NA	TRBJ2-5	TRBV11-3	CASSVGGAFQETQYF	TGTGCCAGCAGCGTAGGAGGAGCTTTCCAAGAGACCCAGTACTTC
NA	NA	TRBJ2-7	TRBV6-1	CASTPQVGTTYEQYF	TGTGCCAGCACTCCCCAGGTGGGGACAACCTACGAGCAGTACTTC
few	TRBD1	TRBJ2-1	TRBV27	CASSLWTGVNYNEQFF	TGTGCCAGCAGTTTATGGACAGGGGTAAACTACAATGAGCAGTTCTTC
NA	TRBD1	TRBJ1-4	TRBV30	CAWSDGTGLEKLFF	TGTGCCTGGAGTGATGGGACAGGGCTTGAAAAACTGTTTTTT
NA	NA	TRBJ2-2	TRBV25-1	CASSMQGTGELFF	TGTGCCAGCAGTATGCAGGGCACCGGGGAGCTGTTTTTT
few	NA	TRBJ2-5	TRBV2	CASSGGIQETQYF	TGTGCCAGCTCTGGCGGGATCCAAGAGACCCAGTACTTC
few	NA	TRBJ1-4	TRBV7-9	CASSLQGEKLFF	TGTGCCAGCAGCTTACAGGGAGAAAAACTGTTTTTT
NA	NA	TRBJ2-5	TRBV12-1	CASRETSRLAGTQYF	TGTGCCAGCAGGGAGACTAGCCGACTTGCCGGGACCCAGTACTTC
NA	NA	TRBJ1-1	TRBV6-5	CASNLGRDYTEAFF	TGTGCCAGCAACTTAGGGAGAGATTACACTGAAGCTTTCTTT
NA	NA	TRBJ2-6	TRBV28	CASSLLSLRGANVLTF	TGTGCCAGCAGTTTGCTCAGCCTGAGGGGGGCCAACGTCCTGACTTTC
few	NA	TRBJ2-7	TRBV5-6	CASRLRLGSYEQYF	TGTGCCAGCAGATTAAGACTAGGCTCCTACGAGCAGTACTTC
NA	TRBD2	TRBJ2-7	TRBV6-1	CASRAGGSAYEQYF	TGTGCCAGCAGGGCCGGGGGGTCTGCCTACGAGCAGTACTTC